This record looks at one T cell receptor beta chain sequence and its context. Its antigen remains unknown. This record comes from a study of cytomegalovirus exposure and HLA in healthy donors. The wider study: Unique TCR beta sequences numbering 120 million or so came from roughly 180 million T cells in an earlier analysis. Study-wide results and limits: TCR beta V- and J-gene trimming, according to a later analysis, was linked to a missense DCLRE1C variant. Listed as cytomegalovirus-associated were 150 to 200 TCR beta chains.

Per the germline V gene, CDR1 is SGDLS and CDR2 is YYNGEE. The CDR3 spans 17 residues. V was pared by 2 bases and J by 6 bases, with 22 bases between. Vbeta (60) and Jbeta (13) primers were used in the PCR. The table came from immunoSEQ multiplex PCR; TCRdb's copy has only in-frame clones and leaves some out. The profile shows almost 200,000 clones, around three quarters of them singletons. V and J are TRBV9 and TRBJ2-3; weak D call: TRBD2 (7 bases). This TCR derives from a woman aged 25 to 39 in good health and CMV-seropositive. Sequencing was done on a sample of PBMCs. CDR3 sequence (DNA): TGTGCCAGCAGCGTCCCCCCCGGGGCGGGGGCGGGGGATACGCAGTATTTT. Translation gives CASSVPPGAGAGDTQYF.